This TCR beta chain was identified in a study of the immune and genomic landscape of osteosarcoma. CDR3 size: 14 residues. V gave up 5 bases and J gave up 1 base, with 11 bases separating them. Germline-derived CDR1 and CDR2 are WSHSY and SAAADI. Using immunoSEQ multiplex PCR, the repertoire was profiled, and TCRdb retains in-frame clones only, with some absent. The table has roughly 1,300 clones, approximately 81% seen once; the top ten hold about 14%. The V and J genes are TRBV10-2 and TRBJ1-1; no clear D. The sequence derives from a man aged 18 to 29 with osteosarcoma. The sequencing input was tumor tissue from a local recurrence in the skull. The CDR3 region has the DNA TGCGCCAGCAGTCCAAGGGCAGGGAACACTGAAGCTTTCTTT. Amino acids: CASSPRAGNTEAFF.